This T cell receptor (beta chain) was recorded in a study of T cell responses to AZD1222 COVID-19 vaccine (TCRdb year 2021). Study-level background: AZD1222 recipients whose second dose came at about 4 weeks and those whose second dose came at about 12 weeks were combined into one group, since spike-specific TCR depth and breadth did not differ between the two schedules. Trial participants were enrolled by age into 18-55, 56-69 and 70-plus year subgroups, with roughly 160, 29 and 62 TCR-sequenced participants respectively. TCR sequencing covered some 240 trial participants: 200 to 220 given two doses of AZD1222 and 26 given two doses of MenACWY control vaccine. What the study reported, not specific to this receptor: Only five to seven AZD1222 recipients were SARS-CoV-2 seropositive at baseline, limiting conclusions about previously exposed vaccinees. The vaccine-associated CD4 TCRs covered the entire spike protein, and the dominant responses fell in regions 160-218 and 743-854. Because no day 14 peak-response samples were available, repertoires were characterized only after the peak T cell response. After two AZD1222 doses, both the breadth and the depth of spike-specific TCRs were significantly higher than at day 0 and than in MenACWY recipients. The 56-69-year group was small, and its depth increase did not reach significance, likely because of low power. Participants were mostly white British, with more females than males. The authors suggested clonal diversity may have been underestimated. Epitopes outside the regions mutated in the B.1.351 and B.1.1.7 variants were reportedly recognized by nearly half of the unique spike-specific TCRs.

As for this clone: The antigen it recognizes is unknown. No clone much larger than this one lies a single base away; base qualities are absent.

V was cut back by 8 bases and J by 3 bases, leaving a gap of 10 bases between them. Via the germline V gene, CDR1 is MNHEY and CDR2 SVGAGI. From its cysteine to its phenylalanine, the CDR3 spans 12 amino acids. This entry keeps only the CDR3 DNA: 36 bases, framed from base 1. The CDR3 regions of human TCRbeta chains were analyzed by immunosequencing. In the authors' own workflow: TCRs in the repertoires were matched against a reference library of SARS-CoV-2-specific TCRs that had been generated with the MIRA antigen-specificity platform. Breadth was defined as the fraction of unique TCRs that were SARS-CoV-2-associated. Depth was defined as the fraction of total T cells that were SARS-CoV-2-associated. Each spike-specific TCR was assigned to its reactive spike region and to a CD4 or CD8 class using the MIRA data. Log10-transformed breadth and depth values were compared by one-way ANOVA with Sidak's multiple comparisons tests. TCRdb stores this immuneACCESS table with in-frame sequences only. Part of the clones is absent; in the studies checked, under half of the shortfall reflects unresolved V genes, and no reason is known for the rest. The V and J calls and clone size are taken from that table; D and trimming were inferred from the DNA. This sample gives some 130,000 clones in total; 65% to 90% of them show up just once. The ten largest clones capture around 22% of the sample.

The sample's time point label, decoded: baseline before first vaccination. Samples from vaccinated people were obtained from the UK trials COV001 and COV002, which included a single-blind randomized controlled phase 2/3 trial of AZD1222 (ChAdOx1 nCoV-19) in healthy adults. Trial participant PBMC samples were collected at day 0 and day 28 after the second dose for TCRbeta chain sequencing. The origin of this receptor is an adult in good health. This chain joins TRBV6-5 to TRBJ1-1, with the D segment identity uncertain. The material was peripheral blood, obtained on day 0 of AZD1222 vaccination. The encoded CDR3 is CASGGWDTEAFF. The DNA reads TGTGCCAGCGGCGGTTGGGACACTGAAGCTTTCTTT.